These 12 T cell receptor beta chains were all obtained from the same sample, sequenced in a study of molecular identifiers for immune sequencing clone quantification. TCRdb reanalysed the PCR reads using MiXCR and keeps one entry per CDR3 protein. The sample records about 510,000 distinct CDR3 sequences, around 25% being singletons. The specimen was naive CD8+ T cells from blood, with Jurkat cell RNA spiked in. Subset in this sample: FACS-sorted CD8+CD4-CCR7+CD45RA+ naive T cells. The source of these receptors is a human donor in good health. Some libraries in this study had Jurkat cell RNA spiked in.

A few counts support this clonotype. The chain is built from TRBV4-3 and TRBJ2-1, with 7 bases identical to TRBD1. Germline CDR1 is LGHNA and CDR2 is YSLEER. The ends lost 3 bases at V and 0 bases at J; junction bases unmatched: 2. The CDR3 is 15 amino acids. CDR3 region: CASSHDRVSYNEQFF. CDR3 bases: TGCGCCAGCAGCCACGACAGGGTCTCCTACAATGAGCAGTTCTTC.

This chain links TRBV7-2 with TRBJ1-5; D is undetermined. Germline V CDR1 and CDR2: SGHTA, FQGNSA. V lost 2 bases to trimming and J lost 10 bases, with 18 bases between them. This CDR3 has 15 residues. The CDR3 region has the DNA TGTGCCAGCAGCTTATCAGGCAGTCCTGCTCAACCCCAGCATTTT. It is translated as CASSLSGSPAQPQHF.

This clonotype was seen at least ten times. This sequence joins TRBV28 and TRBJ1-5; D not certain. Germline V gene data show CDR1 as MDHEN and CDR2 as SYDVKM. V gave up 7 bases and J gave up 2 bases, with 15 bases separating them. The CDR3 contains 15 residues. The CDR3 nucleotides read TGTGCCAGCATTCTCGACATAGGAGGCAATCAGCCCCAGCATTTT. Its translation: CASILDIGGNQPQHF.

This clonotype has a handful of counts. The chain joins TRBV20-1 to TRBJ2-7; D unclear. V lost 1 base to trimming and J lost 5 bases, with 15 bases between them. There are 14 residues in the CDR3. Germline V lookup: CDR1 DFQATT, CDR2 SNEGSKA (reference sequence). The CDR3 sequence is CSARVLLESHEQYF. The CDR3 DNA follows: TGCAGTGCTAGAGTTTTGCTAGAGAGTCACGAGCAGTACTTC.

As for this clonotype: This may stem from a read error, because a much larger clone lies one nucleotide away. V and J are TRBV5-1 and TRBJ2-3; D tentatively reads TRBD1 or TRBD2 (5 bases each). CDR3 length: 12 amino acids. Germline-derived CDR1 and CDR2 are SGHRS and YFSETQ. This chain's CDR3 is CASIGKTDSQYF. The CDR3 nucleotides are TGCGCCAGCATCGGGAAGACAGATTCGCAGTATTTT.

Points on this clonotype: In this CDR3 the conserved last residue, phenylalanine or tryptophan, is missing, so a read error is likely. This chain links TRBV5-6 with TRBJ2-7, with 9 bases matching TRBD1. V shed 6 bases and J 3 bases; nucleotides not matched to a gene: 7. From germline, CDR1 is SGHDT and CDR2 YYEEEE. The CDR3 spans 14 residues. The CDR3 protein is CASTPLGQGYEQYS. The CDR3 nucleotides read TGTGCCAGCACCCCCCTGGGACAGGGCTACGAGCAGTACTCC.

This clonotype was detected many times. The chain recombines TRBV3-1 with TRBJ2-3, with 11 positions matching TRBD2. Germline assignment: CDR1 LGHDT and CDR2 YNNKEL (reference sequence). The CDR3 runs to 16 residues. J was trimmed by 2 bases and V by 1 base; bases with no gene match: 2. CDR3 nucleotides: TGTGCCAGCAGCCAAGGACTAGCGGGGATCACAGATACGCAGTATTTT. Translation gives CASSQGLAGITDTQYF.

The sample holds one count of this clonotype. CDR3 DNA: TGTGCCAGCAGCCAACTAAGCGGGGGGGATATAGATACGCAGTATTTT. Its protein product is CASSQLSGGDIDTQYF. V is TRBV3-1 and J is TRBJ2-3; TRBD2 matches 10 bases. The length of the CDR3 is 16 residues. V shed 2 bases and J 5 bases; nucleotides not matched to a gene: 7. The germline V gene has CDR1 LGHDT and CDR2 YNNKEL (reference sequence).

This clonotype has ten or more counts. The CDR3 loop reads CASSYYRSTDTQYF. The CDR3 DNA is TGTGCCAGCAGTTACTACCGGAGCACAGATACGCAGTATTTT. V and J are TRBV6-5 and TRBJ2-3; D uncertain. Looked up from germline, CDR1 is MNHEY and CDR2 is SVGAGI. Trimming took off 1 base at V and 0 bases at J, with 5 bases between the two ends. The CDR3 runs to 14 residues.

This chain uses TRBV4-2 with TRBJ2-7; D uncertain. Germline values: CDR1 LGHNA, CDR2 YNFKEQ. Trimming removed 1 base from V and 1 base from J, with 11 bases in between. This CDR3 comprises 15 residues. The CDR3 loop reads CASSQGPRASYEQYF. The CDR3 coding sequence is TGTGCCAGCAGCCAAGGACCTAGAGCTTCCTACGAGCAGTACTTC.

This clonotype was observed at least ten times. The chain combines TRBV7-9 with TRBJ1-1; 9 bases align to TRBD1. The CDR3 spans 14 residues. CDR1 is SEHNR and CDR2 is FQNEAQ in the germline V gene (reference sequence). J gave up 4 bases and V 5 bases, and 5 bases lay outside the gene matches. CDR3 loop: CASSLGTGRTEAFF. CDR3 bases: TGTGCCAGCAGCCTAGGGACAGGGCGCACTGAAGCTTTCTTT.

Regarding this clonotype: A junction boundary mismatches the germline segment, possibly from a read error. The chain couples TRBV2 to TRBJ2-7; D remains unclear. The germline gives CDR1 SNHLY, CDR2 FYNNEI. The CDR3 is 14 amino acids. This CDR3 reads CASREAPRSYEQYF. For the CDR3, the DNA is TGTGCCAGCAGAGAAGCGCCGCGCAGCTACGAGCAGTACTTC. The full variable domain, completed using reference TRBV2 and TRBJ2-7, is EPEVTQTPSHQVTQMGQEVILRCVPISNHLYFYWYRQILGQKVEFLVSFYNNEISEKSEIFDDQFSVERPDGSNFTLKIRSTKLEDSAMYFCASREAPRSYEQYFGPGTRLTVT.